Described below is a single TCR beta chain sequence and its context. Its antigen remains unknown. The read ends 3 residues shy of where the CDR3 ends; the end is completed using the germline J gene. immunoSEQ multiplex PCR used an average of roughly 1,300 ng genomic DNA. Produced via immunoSEQ multiplex PCR; TCRdb's table is partial and in-frame only. The table lists approximately 44,000 clones. Germline CDR1 SGHTA, CDR2 FQGTGA. Trimming removed 0 bases from V and 0 bases from J; junction bases left unmatched: 11. The CDR3 runs to 21 residues. This sample is part of a study of T cells in women clearing cervical HPV infection. Across the whole study: Case blood was drawn when the lesion was first found; control blood after infection became undetectable.

General study findings and limits: Unknown T-cell numbers per sample may underlie the richness differences.

Cervical HPV DNA detected by MY09/MY11 PCR, typed by dot-blot. The sequenced material came from blood buffy coat. The V gene is TRBV7-3, the J gene TRBJ2-1; 13 bases map to TRBD2. This TCR was recovered from a woman aged 18 to 75 with a cervical HPV16 infection that either progressed to CIN3+ or cleared (not recorded which). The part of the CDR3 DNA that was read is TGTGCCAGCAGCTTAACACCCCGACTAGCGGGGGGCTATAGCTCCTACAATGAG. It yields the protein CASSLTPRLAGGYSSYNE. The full-length CDR3 reads as CASSLTPRLAGGYSSYNEQFF.